This T cell receptor beta chain was obtained from a study of cytomegalovirus exposure and HLA in healthy donors. Across the study: Early release data held about 85 million unique TCRs from HLA-typed donors. General observations from the study: Later analysis showed TCR association rates varying by HLA locus, highest for DRB1 and lowest for HLA-C. Earlier analysis looked at TCR beta V segments, and most were productive about 87% or about 30% of the time.

13 Jbeta primers and 60 Vbeta primers were used for the PCR. Sequencing used immunoSEQ multiplex PCR; TCRdb keeps in-frame clones, though not all of them. The repertoire holds tens of thousands of clones, with roughly 77% as singletons. Trimming removed 10 bases at V and 2 bases at J, with 14 bases between. This CDR3 has 13 residues. CDR1 is LNHDA, CDR2 SQIVND, per germline (reference sequence). Regarding this clone: Its antigen is unknown.

The clonotype comes from a middle-aged woman in good health and CMV-seropositive. The sequenced sample was PBMCs. The gene calls are TRBV19 and TRBJ1-1; D may be TRBD1 (6 bases). CDR3 sequence reads: CATSGTPNTEAFF. CDR3 nucleotides: TGTGCCACGTCCGGGACACCTAACACTGAAGCTTTCTTT.